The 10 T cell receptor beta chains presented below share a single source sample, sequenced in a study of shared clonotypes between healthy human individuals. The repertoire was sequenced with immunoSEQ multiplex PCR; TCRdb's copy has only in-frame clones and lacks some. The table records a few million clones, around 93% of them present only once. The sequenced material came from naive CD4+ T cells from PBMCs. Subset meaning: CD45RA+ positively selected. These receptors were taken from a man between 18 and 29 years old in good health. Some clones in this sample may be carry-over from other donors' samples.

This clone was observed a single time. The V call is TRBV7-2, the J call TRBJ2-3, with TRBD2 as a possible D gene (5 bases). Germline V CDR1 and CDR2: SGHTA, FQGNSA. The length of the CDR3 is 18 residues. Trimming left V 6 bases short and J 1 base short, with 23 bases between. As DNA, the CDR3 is TGTGCCAGCAGACAAAACCGCCTAGCCCGCCCTGGCACAGATACGCAGTATTTT. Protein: CASRQNRLARPGTDTQYF. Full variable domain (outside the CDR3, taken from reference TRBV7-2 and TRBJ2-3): GAGVSQSPSNKVTEKGKDVELRCDPISGHTALYWYRQSLGQGLEFLIYFQGNSAPDKSGLPSDRFSAERTGGSVSTLTIQRTQQEDSAVYLCASRQNRLARPGTDTQYFGPGTRLTVL.

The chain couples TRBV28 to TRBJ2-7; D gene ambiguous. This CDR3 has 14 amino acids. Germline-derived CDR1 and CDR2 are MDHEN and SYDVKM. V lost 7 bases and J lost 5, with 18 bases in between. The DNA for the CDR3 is TGTGCCAGCACTCTAGAGGTTAGCAGCGACGAGCAGTACTTC. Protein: CASTLEVSSDEQYF.

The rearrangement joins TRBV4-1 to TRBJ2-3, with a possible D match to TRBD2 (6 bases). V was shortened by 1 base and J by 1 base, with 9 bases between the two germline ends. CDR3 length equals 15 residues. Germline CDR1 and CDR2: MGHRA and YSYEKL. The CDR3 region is CASSQVGTGTDTQYF. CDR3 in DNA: TGCGCCAGCAGCCAAGTGGGGACTGGCACAGATACGCAGTATTTT.

CDR3 coding DNA: TGTGCCAGCAGCCCGAGACACAGGGGCAATCAGCCCCAGCATTTT. Translated: CASSPRHRGNQPQHF. The chain is built from TRBV7-3 and TRBJ1-5, with D possibly being TRBD1 (6 bases). From germline, CDR1 is SGHTA and CDR2 FQGTGA. The germline V and J ends were trimmed by 5 bases and 2 bases, with 13 bases remaining between them. The length of the CDR3 is 15 residues.

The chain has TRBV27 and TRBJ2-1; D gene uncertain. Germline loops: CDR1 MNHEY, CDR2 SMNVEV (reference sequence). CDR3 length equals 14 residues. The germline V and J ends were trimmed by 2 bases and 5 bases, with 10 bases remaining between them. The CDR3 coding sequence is TGTGCCAGCAGTTTAGGCAGGTTCCACAATGAGCAGTTCTTC. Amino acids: CASSLGRFHNEQFF.

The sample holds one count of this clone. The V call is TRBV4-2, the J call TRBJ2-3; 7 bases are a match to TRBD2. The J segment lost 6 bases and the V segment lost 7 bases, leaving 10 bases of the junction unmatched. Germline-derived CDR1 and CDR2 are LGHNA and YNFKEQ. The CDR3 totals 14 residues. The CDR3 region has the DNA TGTGCCAGCAAGGGCGGGAGTTCGTCGGATACGCAGTATTTT. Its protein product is CASKGGSSSDTQYF.

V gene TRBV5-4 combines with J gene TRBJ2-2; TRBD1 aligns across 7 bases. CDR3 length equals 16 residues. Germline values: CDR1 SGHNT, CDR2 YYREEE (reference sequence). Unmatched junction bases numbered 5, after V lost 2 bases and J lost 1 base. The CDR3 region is CASSFEQGRNTGELFF. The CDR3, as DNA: TGTGCCAGCAGCTTCGAACAGGGGAGGAACACCGGGGAGCTGTTTTTT.

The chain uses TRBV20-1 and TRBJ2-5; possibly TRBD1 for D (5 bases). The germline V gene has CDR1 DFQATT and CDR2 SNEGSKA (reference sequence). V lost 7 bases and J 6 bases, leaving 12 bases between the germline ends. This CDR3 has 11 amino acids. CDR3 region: CSVQDRKTQYF. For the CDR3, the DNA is TGCAGTGTACAGGATCGAAAGACCCAGTACTTC.

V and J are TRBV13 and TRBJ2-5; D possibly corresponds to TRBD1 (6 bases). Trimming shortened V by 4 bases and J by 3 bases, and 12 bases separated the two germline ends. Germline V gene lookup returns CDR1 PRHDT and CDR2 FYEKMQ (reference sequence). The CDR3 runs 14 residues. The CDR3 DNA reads TGTGCCAGCAGCTCCGCCCGGACAGAAGAGACCCAGTACTTC. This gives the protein CASSSARTEETQYF. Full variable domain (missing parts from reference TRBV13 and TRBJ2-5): AAGVIQSPRHLIKEKRETATLKCYPIPRHDTVYWYQQGPGQDPQFLISFYEKMQSDKGSIPDRFSAQQFSDYHSELNMSSLELGDSALYFCASSSARTEETQYFGPGTRLLVL.

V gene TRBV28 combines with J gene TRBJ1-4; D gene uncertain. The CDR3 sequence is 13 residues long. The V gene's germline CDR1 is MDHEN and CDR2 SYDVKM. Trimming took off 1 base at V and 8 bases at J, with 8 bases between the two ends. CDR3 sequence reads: CASSLFGVEKLFF. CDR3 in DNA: TGTGCCAGCAGTTTATTTGGAGTCGAAAAACTGTTTTTT.